This T cell receptor beta chain was captured by sequencing in a study of Graves' ophthalmopathy and Graves' hyperthyroidism (dated by TCRdb to the late 2010s). As for the study more broadly: Peripheral blood was collected before any treatment was given, at the time of initial diagnosis. To explore V-J signatures that distinguish ophthalmopathy from hyperthyroidism, a discovery set of about 99 patients was enrolled, made up of 40 to 45 with ophthalmopathy and under 65 with stable hyperthyroidism. In more than five hyperthyroidism patients, the T-cell repertoires found in thyroid tissue were compared with those found in blood. After sampling, hyperthyroidism patients received methimazole starting at 30 mg daily, and ophthalmopathy patients received high-dose intravenous methylprednisolone. To tell Graves' ophthalmopathy apart from Graves' hyperthyroidism, and to predict which patients would progress to ophthalmopathy, the study relied on TCR beta repertoire signatures. An independent validation cohort was composed of 18 hyperthyroidism patients and roughly 16 patients who later progressed from hyperthyroidism to ophthalmopathy. In total, some 140 blood samples were TCR-sequenced: around 42 ophthalmopathy, roughly 80 hyperthyroidism and about 17 hyperthyroidism-to-ophthalmopathy patients. The paper's findings and limits, for the study overall: In validation, the model predicted ophthalmopathy progression with 70.59% sensitivity and approximately 72% specificity; approximately 12 predicted patients were CT-confirmed with GO in a median of approximately 6.5 months. Sample size was not statistically predetermined, and group allocation was not concealed from the investigators. The 13-signature model separated ophthalmopathy from stable hyperthyroidism with 87.88% sensitivity and less than 83% specificity in cross-validation, and 80%/75% in the test set. Most of the expanded thyroid clonotypes with a frequency above 0.001 were also detected in blood, and it was suggested that the thyroid immune response may be reflected by blood repertoires.

Patients with ophthalmopathy had moderately to severely active disease, with a Clinical Activity Score of 3 or more, a NOSPECS grade of 4 or more, and a disease duration of less than 3 months. Patients with other autoimmune diseases, uncontrolled infections, pregnancy or lactation were excluded. Clinical symptoms, serum thyroxine, TRAb, thyroid ultrasound and orbital computed tomography were used for diagnosis. Ficoll-Paque density gradient centrifugation was used to isolate PBMCs from around 10 ml of fresh peripheral blood. Total RNA was extracted using Trizol reagent, and RNA quality was checked on an Agilent 2100 Bioanalyzer. Measured from the cysteine to the phenylalanine, the CDR3 is 14 residues long. The entry retains the CDR3 DNA only, 42 bases that are in frame from base 1. Taken from the germline V gene, the CDR1 and CDR2 loops are SGHVS and FQNEAQ. V drops 5 bases and J drops 14 bases, leaving 19 bases in between.

For repertoire sequencing, TCR beta CDR3 regions were amplified from RNA transcripts. HTBI primers and the Qiagen OneStep RT-PCR kit were used in a first-round RT-PCR, which was followed by a second-round multiplex PCR, size selection and purification. Libraries were sequenced paired-end with 100 bp reads on an Illumina HiSeq2000. The original methods were these. SOAPnuke was used to process the reads, removing any read that contained adapters or uncalled bases, had a mean Phred below 15, or lacked an exact match to the constant primer or identifier. High-quality paired reads were merged with COPE v1.2.5. Each unique nucleotide sequence was defined as a clonotype, and clonotypes were aligned to IMGT TRB V, D and J references with MiTCR v1.1. Only V-J combinations with frequency above 0.0001 were analysed, covering 99% to 99.2% of repertoires. For each V-J combination, a TCR clonal expansion and chaos score was defined as the ratio of F50 clonal expansion to chaos observed in the TCRdist matrix. Welch's t-statistics and random forest were used to reduce features to more than ten V-J combinations, which were fed into a naive Bayes classifier. The Morisita-Horn index was used to measure how similar the thyroid and blood repertoires were. TCRdb trimmed public reads at Q25 via fastp, called clones via MiXCR and kept in-frame beta chains. Each entry merges the rows of one CDR3 protein and shows their most common DNA and genes. The V and J calls, along with clone size, are taken from TCRdb and not from the paper's own processing. This sample gives 660,000 or so distinct CDR3 sequences in total; about 40% of them show up just once. The top ten clones comprise under 3.5% of the sample.

Worth noting for this clonotype: The clone's antigen remains unknown. Per-base quality was not reported, and no clone a single base away is much larger than it.

The TCR originated in an adult man with Graves' ophthalmopathy. The sample comprised peripheral blood. The rearrangement combines TRBV7-8 with TRBJ1-6; D gene: possibly TRBD1, on 5 matching bases. Here the CDR3 is given as CASSQVGPRAALHF. The nucleotide sequence reads as follows: TGTGCCAGCAGCCAAGTGGGGCCGAGGGCGGCCCTCCACTTT.